One sample yielded the 27 T cell receptor beta chains listed below, sequenced in a study of shared clonotypes between healthy human individuals (TCRdb year 2020). The library was obtained by the immunoSEQ multiplex PCR assay. Held by TCRdb, this immuneACCESS table contains in-frame sequences only and omits some clones. Under half of the omission traces to an unresolved V gene where checked; the cause of the rest is unknown. The sample table shows some 700,000 clones, and roughly 87% are seen once. The top ten clones comprise around a third of the sample. Sequencing input: memory CD8+ T cells from PBMCs. The sample's cell subset or site label, in plain terms: CD45RO+ cells pooled with CCR7-negative TemRA cells. These receptors were taken from a man between 18 and 29 years old in good health. Some clones in this sample may be carry-over from other donors' samples.

The chain carries TRBV6-6 and TRBJ2-7, with D possibly matching TRBD2 (5 bases). The V gene's germline CDR1 is MNHNY and CDR2 SVGAGI (reference sequence). This CDR3 comprises 13 residues. V was pared by 6 bases and J by 0 bases, with 9 bases between. The CDR3 DNA is TGTGCCAGCAGGACGGGGAGCTCCTACGAGCAGTACTTC. Translated: CASRTGSSYEQYF.

The chain links TRBV28 to TRBJ2-6; the match to TRBD2 covers 7 bases. Per the germline V gene, CDR1 is MDHEN and CDR2 is SYDVKM. CDR3 length equals 20 residues. V dropped 4 bases and J dropped 1; count of bases not matched to a gene: 16. The CDR3 DNA reads as TGTGCCAGCAGTTCCCGGACTCGGGCTAGCGGTCGTTCTGGGGCCAACGTCCTGACTTTC. Residues: CASSSRTRASGRSGANVLTF. Full variable domain (outside the CDR3, taken from reference TRBV28 and TRBJ2-6): DVKVTQSSRYLVKRTGEKVFLECVQDMDHENMFWYRQDPGLGLRLIYFSYDVKMKEKGDIPEGYSVSREKKERFSLILESASTNQTSMYLCASSSRTRASGRSGANVLTFGAGSRLTVL.

J is TRBJ2-3 and V is TRBV7-6; 11 nucleotides agree with TRBD2. Germline assignment: CDR1 SGHVS and CDR2 FNYEAQ. This CDR3 has 16 residues. V gave up 5 bases and J gave up 2 bases; unmatched junction bases: 6. CDR3 nucleotide sequence: TGTGCCAGCAGCAAACTAGCGGGGGTGAACACAGATACGCAGTATTTT. Translation: CASSKLAGVNTDTQYF.

Note on this clone: Other nucleotide sequences from this sample produce the same CDR3. The V call is TRBV7-9, the J call TRBJ2-5; tentatively, D is TRBD1 (5 bases). This CDR3 comprises 15 residues. V shed 4 bases and J shed 2 bases, with 14 bases lying between them. Germline CDR1 SEHNR, CDR2 FQNEAQ (reference sequence). The CDR3 loop reads CASSSRTGKQETQYF. CDR3 DNA sequence: TGTGCCAGCAGCTCCCGAACAGGAAAGCAAGAGACCCAGTACTTC. Complete variable domain (other parts from reference TRBV7-9 and TRBJ2-5): DTGVSQNPRHKITKRGQNVTFRCDPISEHNRLYWYRQTLGQGPEFLTYFQNEAQLEKSRLLSDRFSAERPKGSFSTLEIQRTEQGDSAMYLCASSSRTGKQETQYFGPGTRLLVL.

The J gene is TRBJ2-3, the V gene TRBV4-1, with D perhaps TRBD2 (6 bases). Germline V gives CDR1 MGHRA, CDR2 YSYEKL. V was trimmed by 0 bases and J by 5 bases, leaving 18 bases between them. The CDR3 has 17 amino acids. Written as DNA, the CDR3 is TGCGCCAGCAGCCAAGAGTACGGCTGGGAGGTGATAGATACGCAGTATTTT. This encodes CASSQEYGWEVIDTQYF.

The chain links TRBV27 to TRBJ2-7, with D tentatively TRBD2 (5 bases). The CDR3 runs to 13 residues. Germline-derived CDR1 and CDR2 are MNHEY and SMNVEV (reference sequence). Trimming cost V 4 bases and J 3 bases, with 10 bases left between them. The CDR3 bases are TGTGCCAGCAGTTCAATACTAGGCTACGAGCAGTACTTC. Its protein is CASSSILGYEQYF.

V usage is TRBV7-8 and J usage is TRBJ2-1; D possibly uses TRBD1 or TRBD2 (6 bases each). CDR3 length: 15 residues. CDR1 and CDR2 from the germline V gene are SGHVS and FQNEAQ. With 3 bases removed from V and 9 bases from J, the gap between germline ends came to 18 bases. CDR3 sequence reads: CASSFKGGRVGEQFF. CDR3 in DNA: TGTGCCAGCAGCTTTAAGGGGGGCAGGGTAGGTGAGCAGTTCTTC.

This sequence joins TRBV6-5 and TRBJ2-5, with 15 bases identical to TRBD2. The DNA end is more similar to TRBJ2-7, so the J call may be wrong. Looked up from germline, CDR1 is MNHEY and CDR2 is SVGAGI. The CDR3 is 15 amino acids. CDR3 DNA: TGTGCCAGCAGCCCGGGACTAGCGGGAGGCAACGAGCAGTACTTC. Its protein product is CASSPGLAGGNEQYF.

The genes are TRBV5-1 and TRBJ1-2; D gene unclear. Germline CDR1 and CDR2: SGHRS and YFSETQ. The CDR3 consists of 15 residues. Trimming cost V 0 bases and J 5 bases, with 14 bases left between them. CDR3 nucleotides: TGCGCCAGCAGCTTGGGCCCGGAGGTGCCTTATGGCTACACCTTC. As protein: CASSLGPEVPYGYTF.

This clone was detected only once. The chain joins TRBV10-3 to TRBJ2-7, with D perhaps TRBD2 (7 bases). CDR1 is ENHRY and CDR2 is SYGVKD in the germline V gene. Trimming removed 3 bases from V and 7 bases from J, with 16 bases in between. This CDR3 has 14 residues. The CDR3 DNA sequence: TGTGCCATCAGTGAAGGGGGGGAGGCTAGGGAGCAGTACTTC. Translating it yields CAISEGGEAREQYF.

This sequence joins TRBV18 and TRBJ2-7; the match to TRBD1 covers 10 bases. V gave up 5 bases and J gave up 3 bases; unmatched junction bases: 4. CDR1 is KGHSH and CDR2 is LQKENI in the germline V gene. The CDR3 is 14 amino acids. This CDR3 is CASSSGDRGYEQYF. For the CDR3, the DNA is TGTGCCAGCTCATCCGGGGACAGGGGCTACGAGCAGTACTTC.

This chain links TRBV27 with TRBJ2-7; 7 positions agree with TRBD1. V lost 0 bases, J lost 4 bases, and 9 bases stayed unmatched. This CDR3 comprises 16 residues. Germline V lookup: CDR1 MNHEY, CDR2 SMNVEV (reference sequence). This CDR3 reads CASSLSAWDRTYEQYF. DNA for the CDR3: TGTGCCAGCAGTTTATCGGCCTGGGACAGAACTTACGAGCAGTACTTC.

The chain recombines TRBV11-2 with TRBJ2-6, with D perhaps TRBD2 (5 bases). This CDR3 has 15 residues. Between the trimmed V and J ends, which lost 5 bases and 0 bases, there was a span of 8 bases. Germline V gene lookup returns CDR1 SGHAT and CDR2 FQNNGV. The chain's CDR3 is CASSREFSGANVLTF. The CDR3, as DNA: TGTGCCAGCAGCCGGGAATTCTCTGGGGCCAACGTCCTGACTTTC.

The chain employs TRBV7-2 and TRBJ2-7; D may be TRBD2 (5 bases). The V and J ends lost 1 base and 2 bases respectively, with 12 bases between them. Germline CDR1 is SGHTA and CDR2 is FQGNSA. CDR3 length: 15 amino acids. In DNA, the CDR3 is TGTGCCAGCAGCTTAGTTGCGGGCCCCACCTACGAGCAGTACTTC. Translation: CASSLVAGPTYEQYF.

This clone was counted only a few times. The sample holds other DNA sequences that translate to the same CDR3. The J gene is TRBJ1-5, the V gene TRBV28; D gene unclear. V was clipped by 3 bases and J by 0 bases, with 0 bases between them. Germline CDR1 MDHEN, CDR2 SYDVKM. The CDR3 spans 12 residues. The CDR3, as DNA: TGTGCCAGCAGTTTTAGCAATCAGCCCCAGCATTTT. Residues: CASSFSNQPQHF.

The genes are TRBV6-5 and TRBJ1-1, with D maybe TRBD1 (5 bases). The CDR3 has 11 residues. Germline-derived CDR1 and CDR2 are MNHEY and SVGAGI. Trimming cost V 5 bases and J 10 bases, with 11 bases left between them. The CDR3 DNA is TGTGCCAGCAGTCAGGGTTCTCGAGCTTTCTTT. It codes for CASSQGSRAFF.

Regarding this clone: Other nucleotide sequences from this sample produce the same CDR3. The V call is TRBV7-9, the J call TRBJ2-3, with no clear D. V lost 8 bases and J lost 4, with 4 bases in between. This CDR3 contains 10 residues. Germline-derived CDR1 and CDR2 are SEHNR and FQNEAQ (reference sequence). The CDR3 reads CASSADTQYF. The CDR3 region has the DNA TGTGCCAGCTCCGCAGATACGCAGTATTTT.

This chain uses TRBV29-1 with TRBJ2-4; D gene uncertain. Trimming stripped 1 base from V and 1 base from J, with 17 bases between. CDR1 SQVTM and CDR2 ANQGSEA come from the germline V gene. The CDR3 has 17 residues. The CDR3: CSVEGGPEPRAKNIQYF. The CDR3 nucleotides are TGCAGCGTTGAAGGTGGTCCAGAACCGAGGGCCAAAAACATTCAGTACTTC.

V gene TRBV4-3 combines with J gene TRBJ1-4; D is uncertain. Germline V gene sequence: CDR1 LGHNA, CDR2 YSLEER. The CDR3 runs 15 residues. V was shortened by 1 base and J by 4 bases, with 10 bases between the two germline ends. The CDR3 DNA follows: TGCGCCAGCAGCCAAGTCTGGTCTTTTAATGAAAAACTGTTTTTT. Translated: CASSQVWSFNEKLFF.

V and J are TRBV25-1 and TRBJ2-7; tentatively, D is TRBD2 (5 bases). Germline V gives CDR1 MGHDK, CDR2 SYGVNS. The CDR3 has 17 residues. The germline V and J ends were trimmed by 3 bases and 3 bases, with 21 bases remaining between them. The CDR3 spells CASSDSAGRPRVYEQYF. Here the CDR3 DNA reads TGTGCCAGCAGTGATTCGGCGGGCAGGCCCCGGGTCTACGAGCAGTACTTC.

V gene TRBV4-1 combines with J gene TRBJ1-1; D possibly corresponds to TRBD1 (6 bases). Trimming removed 0 bases at V and 5 bases at J, with 13 bases between. This CDR3 has 15 amino acids. CDR1 and CDR2 (germline): MGHRA, YSYEKL. CDR3 nucleotides: TGCGCCAGCAGCCAAGATAATGGACAGCGGACTGAAGCTTTCTTT. Its translation: CASSQDNGQRTEAFF.

The CDR3 spells CASSLTSGSTDTQYF. CDR3 nucleotide sequence: TGCGCCAGCAGCTTGACCAGCGGGAGCACAGATACGCAGTATTTT. V gene TRBV5-1 combines with J gene TRBJ2-3; D is possibly TRBD2 (6 bases). Trimming cost V 1 base and J 0 bases, with 9 bases left between them. Germline-derived CDR1 and CDR2 are SGHRS and YFSETQ. The CDR3 runs to 15 residues.

To note about this clone: One end of the junction varies from germline; a read error may be responsible. The rearrangement uses TRBV28 and TRBJ2-7; 9 nucleotides match TRBD2. The germline CDR1 and CDR2 sequences are MDHEN and SYDVKM. The CDR3 runs 17 residues. CDR3 residues: CASTLKSAGGLFYEQYF. The CDR3 nucleotides read TGTGCCAGCACTTTAAAGTCGGCGGGAGGGCTTTTCTACGAGCAGTACTTC.

The gene calls are TRBV13 and TRBJ2-3; D may be TRBD2 (7 bases). V dropped 0 bases and J dropped 0 bases, with 13 bases sitting between them. The CDR3 has 17 residues. CDR1 PRHDT and CDR2 FYEKMQ come from the germline V gene (reference sequence). Written as DNA, the CDR3 is TGTGCCAGCAGCTTAGGCTCCCGGGGGGCAAGCACAGATACGCAGTATTTT. Its translation is CASSLGSRGASTDTQYF.

The chain has TRBV7-9 and TRBJ2-7, with D maybe TRBD2 (6 bases). CDR1 and CDR2 (germline): SEHNR, FQNEAQ (reference sequence). The V gene lost 2 bases and the J gene lost 2 bases, with 13 bases spanning the gap. The CDR3 length is 15 residues. The CDR3 region is CASSLWDSVPYEQYF. CDR3 DNA: TGTGCCAGCAGCTTATGGGACTCCGTTCCCTACGAGCAGTACTTC.

The rearrangement joins TRBV5-1 to TRBJ2-1; 9 nucleotides line up with TRBD2. After removal of 3 bases from V and 12 bases from J, the junction contained 16 bases not matched to a gene. The length of the CDR3 is 16 residues. Per germline, CDR1 SGHRS and CDR2 YFSETQ. The CDR3 sequence: CASSSTSGIAGDRQFF. DNA for the CDR3: TGCGCCAGCAGCTCAACATCCGGGATAGCGGGAGATAGGCAGTTCTTC.

This clone was observed a few times. The chain employs TRBV7-9 and TRBJ2-5; D unresolved. V was cut by 5 bases and J by 0 bases, with 10 bases left in between. CDR3 length: 14 residues. Germline V lookup: CDR1 SEHNR, CDR2 FQNEAQ (reference sequence). CDR3 protein: CASSPRTYQETQYF. The CDR3 nucleotides read TGTGCCAGCAGCCCTCGGACCTACCAAGAGACCCAGTACTTC.